The following is a TCR beta chain sequence with its context. The data are from a study of blood T cell repertoires in COVID-19. Germline V CDR1 and CDR2: SQVTM, ANQGSEA. The germline V and J ends were trimmed by 2 bases and 0 bases, with 13 bases remaining between them. This CDR3 region has 15 residues. The protocol was immunoSEQ multiplex PCR, while the TCRdb copy is restricted to in-frame clones and leaves out a portion. Of about 210,000 clones in the sample, around 82% were seen once. The J gene is TRBJ1-2, the V gene TRBV29-1; no clear D. This TCR was sampled from a woman aged 70-85 years with acute or convalescent COVID-19. Sequenced sample: peripheral blood. The DNA of the CDR3 is TGCAGCGTTGAACCATTGGGCAGTTCTAACTATGGCTACACCTTC. This translates into CSVEPLGSSNYGYTF.